A selection of T cell receptor beta chains follows, all from one sample in a study of T cell changes during pregnancy in multiple sclerosis. Using immunoSEQ multiplex PCR, the repertoire was profiled, and TCRdb retains in-frame clones only, with some absent. The data show 35,000 or so clones, roughly nine tenths seen once. The sequences come from CD4+ T cells from peripheral blood mononuclear cells, collected after pregnancy. These receptor sequences come from a female donor with multiple sclerosis, enrolled in a pregnancy study. The CDR3 runs from the conserved cysteine through the conserved F or W. Fields, in order: J gene, clone size, V gene, CDR3 protein. Rows may omit the clone size; those that give it use once, few, many or a size class.

>TRBJ1-5|.|TRBV5-5
CASSLTGSNQPQHF
>TRBJ1-4|.|TRBV5-1
CASSSTGSSANEKLFF
>TRBJ1-2|.|TRBV9
CASSVGGQSNYGYTF
>TRBJ2-5|.|TRBV5-4
CASSPFGTAETQYF
>TRBJ2-5|.|TRBV19
CASSIKAGGQETQYF
>TRBJ1-2|.|TRBV6-6
CASSPGQGHGYGYTF
>TRBJ1-2|.|TRBV7-9
CASSGGAGANYGYTF
>TRBJ1-2|once|TRBV6-6
CASRVTGQDIYGYTF
>TRBJ2-5|.|TRBV30
CASRGANMETQYF
>TRBJ1-4|.|TRBV28
CASYSNEKLFF
>TRBJ2-1|.|TRBV7-2
CASSLGALAGGGYNEQFF
>TRBJ2-7|once|TRBV19
CASSLAGPYEQYF
>TRBJ2-3|.|TRBV9
CASSVLSGSSLGTDTQYF
>TRBJ2-4|.|TRBV28
CASSLLAEKAKNIQYF
>TRBJ1-1|.|TRBV14
CASSLRTGGKTEAFF
>TRBJ2-7|.|TRBV19
CASSILAGASYEQYF
>TRBJ2-6|.|TRBV27
CASRGSGGANVLTF
>TRBJ2-7|.|TRBV5-6
CASSLDVEGDEQYF
>TRBJ1-2|once|TRBV7-2
CASSLRPRVGYTF
>TRBJ2-3|.|TRBV7-9
CASSSKQGSDTQYF
>TRBJ1-1|.|TRBV5-1
CASSLELGVEAEAFF
>TRBJ2-5|once|TRBV2
CASSETSQLLETQYF
>TRBJ1-2|.|TRBV27
CASSLKAAPDRATNYGYTF
>TRBJ2-4|.|TRBV7-9
CASSLYRGGNIQYF
>TRBJ2-3|.|TRBV11-1
CASSLGGVSSDTQYF
>TRBJ2-3|.|TRBV2
CASQETGTQYF
>TRBJ2-7|once|TRBV7-2
CASSPIDYEQYF
>TRBJ1-1|.|TRBV19
CASTRDRAGEAFF
>TRBJ1-5|.|TRBV28
CASRRDSQTHYSNQPQHF
>TRBJ2-1|.|TRBV27
CASSRTSGNEQFF
>TRBJ2-7|.|TRBV19
CASSIVVLTFYEQYF
>TRBJ1-5|.|TRBV6-6
CASRLNYNQPQHF
>TRBJ1-5|once|TRBV19
CASSIWTGGPQPQHF
>TRBJ1-3|.|TRBV15
CATSRDRPGQTSGNTIYF
>TRBJ2-1|.|TRBV29-1
CSVKAGALNEQFF
>TRBJ2-3|.|TRBV5-1
CASSLEAGGWSPDTQYF
>TRBJ1-6|.|TRBV7-8
CASSLRQGNNSPLHF
>TRBJ2-3|.|TRBV6-6
CASSMVEDTQYF
>TRBJ1-3|.|TRBV7-8
CASSLAVGQSGNTIYF
>TRBJ1-4|once|TRBV4-2
CASSQEFASTNEKLFF
>TRBJ1-5|.|TRBV15
CATSRPGQSNQPQHF
>TRBJ2-3|.|TRBV13
CASSPFGRGATDTQYF
>TRBJ1-1|.|TRBV30
CAWSTRQGRTEAFF
>TRBJ1-1|.|TRBV5-4
CASSGSGDTEAFF
>TRBJ1-1|.|TRBV9
CASSVSSTYTEAFF
>TRBJ2-2|.|TRBV7-3
CASSLGQGIGELFF
>TRBJ1-5|.|TRBV2
CASSPQASNQPQHF
>TRBJ2-3|.|TRBV28
CASRRDRTDTQYF
>TRBJ2-2|.|TRBV7-7
CASSLGPAGSGELFF
>TRBJ2-3|.|TRBV7-2
CASSRGGAVTDTQYF
>TRBJ1-4|.|TRBV11-2
CASSRTGPEKLFF
>TRBJ1-1|.|TRBV28
CASSLVFGSRGTEAFF
>TRBJ2-7|.|TRBV5-4
CASSLGDRGLGEQYF
>TRBJ1-1|.|TRBV6-1
CASSVGGVRTTEAFF
>TRBJ2-7|.|TRBV5-6
CASSNRLGRSSQYF